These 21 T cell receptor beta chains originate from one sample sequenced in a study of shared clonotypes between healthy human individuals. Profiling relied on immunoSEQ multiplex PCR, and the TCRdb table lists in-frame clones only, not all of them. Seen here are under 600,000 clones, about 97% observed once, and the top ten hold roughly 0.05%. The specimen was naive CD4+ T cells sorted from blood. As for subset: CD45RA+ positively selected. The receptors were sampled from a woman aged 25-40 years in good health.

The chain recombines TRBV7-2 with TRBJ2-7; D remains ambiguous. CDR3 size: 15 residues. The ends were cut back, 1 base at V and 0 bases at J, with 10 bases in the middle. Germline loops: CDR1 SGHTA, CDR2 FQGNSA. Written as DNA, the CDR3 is TGTGCCAGCAGCTTAGAGCTGCGGAGCTCCTACGAGCAGTACTTC. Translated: CASSLELRSSYEQYF.

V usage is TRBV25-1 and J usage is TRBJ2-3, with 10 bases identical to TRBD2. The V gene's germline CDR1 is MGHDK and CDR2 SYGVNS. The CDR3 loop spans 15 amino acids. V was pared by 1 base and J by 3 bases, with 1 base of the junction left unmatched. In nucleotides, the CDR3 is TGTGCCAGCAGTGAATGGGGACTAGCGACAGATACGCAGTATTTT. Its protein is CASSEWGLATDTQYF.

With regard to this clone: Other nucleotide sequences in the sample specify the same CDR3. The CDR3 loop reads CASSQQGNQPQHF. The DNA for the CDR3 is TGTGCCAGCAGTCAACAGGGGAATCAGCCCCAGCATTTT. The chain combines TRBV28 with TRBJ1-5; the match to TRBD1 covers 7 bases. In germline, CDR1 is MDHEN, CDR2 SYDVKM. V shed 5 bases, J shed 4 bases, and the junction held 2 bases outside the gene matches. CDR3 size: 13 residues.

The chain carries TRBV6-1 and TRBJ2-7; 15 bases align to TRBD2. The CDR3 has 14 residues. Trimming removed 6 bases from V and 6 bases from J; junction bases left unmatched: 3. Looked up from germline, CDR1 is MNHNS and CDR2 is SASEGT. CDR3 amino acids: CASSGTSGRSEQYF. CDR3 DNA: TGTGCCAGCAGCGGGACTAGCGGGAGGAGCGAGCAGTACTTC.

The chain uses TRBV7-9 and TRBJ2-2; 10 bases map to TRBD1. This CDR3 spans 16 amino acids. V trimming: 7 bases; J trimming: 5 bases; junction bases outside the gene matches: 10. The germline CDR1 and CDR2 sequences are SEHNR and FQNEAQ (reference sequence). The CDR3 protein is CASNLPGTGVTGELFF. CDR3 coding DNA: TGTGCCAGCAACCTCCCCGGGACAGGGGTAACCGGGGAGCTGTTTTTT.

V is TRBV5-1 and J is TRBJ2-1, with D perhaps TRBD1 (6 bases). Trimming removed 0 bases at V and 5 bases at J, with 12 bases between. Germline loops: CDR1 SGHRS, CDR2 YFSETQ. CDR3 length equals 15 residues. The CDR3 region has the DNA TGCGCCAGCAGCTTGGTACAGGGCGGCGACAATGAGCAGTTCTTC. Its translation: CASSLVQGGDNEQFF.

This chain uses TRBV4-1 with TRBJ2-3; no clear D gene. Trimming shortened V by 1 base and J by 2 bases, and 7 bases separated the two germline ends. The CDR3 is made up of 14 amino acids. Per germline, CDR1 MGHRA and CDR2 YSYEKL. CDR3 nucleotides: TGCGCCAGCAGCCAAGTCGGTGACACAGATACGCAGTATTTT. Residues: CASSQVGDTDTQYF.

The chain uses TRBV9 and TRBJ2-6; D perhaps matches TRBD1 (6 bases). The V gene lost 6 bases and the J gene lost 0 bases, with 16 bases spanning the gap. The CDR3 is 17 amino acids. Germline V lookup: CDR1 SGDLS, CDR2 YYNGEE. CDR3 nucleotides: TGTGCCAGCAACAAGGGGGATACCAGCTCTGGGGCCAACGTCCTGACTTTC. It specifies CASNKGDTSSGANVLTF.

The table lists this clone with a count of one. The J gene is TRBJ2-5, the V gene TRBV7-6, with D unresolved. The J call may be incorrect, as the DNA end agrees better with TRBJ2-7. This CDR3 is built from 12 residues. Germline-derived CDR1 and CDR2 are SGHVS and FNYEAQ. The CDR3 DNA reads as TGTGCCAGCAGCTCAGGTTTTTACGAGCAGTACTTC. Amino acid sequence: CASSSGFYEQYF.

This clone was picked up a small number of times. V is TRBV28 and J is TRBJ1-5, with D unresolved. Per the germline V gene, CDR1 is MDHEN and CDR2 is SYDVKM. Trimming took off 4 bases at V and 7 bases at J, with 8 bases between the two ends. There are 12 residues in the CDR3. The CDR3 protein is CASSSPMQPQHF. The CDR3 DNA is TGTGCCAGCAGTTCCCCAATGCAGCCCCAGCATTTT.

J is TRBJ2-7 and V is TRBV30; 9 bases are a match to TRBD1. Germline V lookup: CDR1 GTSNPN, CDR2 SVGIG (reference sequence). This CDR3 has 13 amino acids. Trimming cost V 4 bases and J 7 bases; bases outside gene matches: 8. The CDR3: CAWNTGQGLEQYF. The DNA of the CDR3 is TGTGCCTGGAATACAGGACAGGGGCTTGAGCAGTACTTC.

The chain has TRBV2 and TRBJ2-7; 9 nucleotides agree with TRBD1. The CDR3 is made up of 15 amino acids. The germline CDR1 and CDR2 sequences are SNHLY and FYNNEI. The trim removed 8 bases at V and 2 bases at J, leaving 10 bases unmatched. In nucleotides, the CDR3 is TGTGCCAGCGGGGGGAGGGACAGGGAAACCTACGAGCAGTACTTC. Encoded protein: CASGGRDRETYEQYF. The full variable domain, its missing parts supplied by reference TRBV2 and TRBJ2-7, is EPEVTQTPSHQVTQMGQEVILRCVPISNHLYFYWYRQILGQKVEFLVSFYNNEISEKSEIFDDQFSVERPDGSNFTLKIRSTKLEDSAMYFCASGGRDRETYEQYFGPGTRLTVT.

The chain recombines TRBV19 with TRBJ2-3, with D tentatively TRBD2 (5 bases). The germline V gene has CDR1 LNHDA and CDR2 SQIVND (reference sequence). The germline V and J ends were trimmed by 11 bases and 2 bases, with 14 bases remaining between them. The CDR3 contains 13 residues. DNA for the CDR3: TGTGCCTGCCGACTAACTAACACAGATACGCAGTATTTT. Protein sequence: CACRLTNTDTQYF.

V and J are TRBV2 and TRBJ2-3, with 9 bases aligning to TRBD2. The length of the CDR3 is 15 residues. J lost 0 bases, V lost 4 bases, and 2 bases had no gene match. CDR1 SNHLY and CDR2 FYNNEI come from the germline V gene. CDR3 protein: CASSGLAASTDTQYF. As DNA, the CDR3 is TGTGCCAGCAGTGGACTAGCGGCAAGCACAGATACGCAGTATTTT.

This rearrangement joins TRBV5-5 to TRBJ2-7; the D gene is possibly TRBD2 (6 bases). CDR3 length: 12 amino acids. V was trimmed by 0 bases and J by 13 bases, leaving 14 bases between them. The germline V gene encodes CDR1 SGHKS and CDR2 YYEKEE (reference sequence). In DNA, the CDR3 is TGTGCCAGCAGCTTGGAGTTCGGGGGAGGATACTTC. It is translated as CASSLEFGGGYF.

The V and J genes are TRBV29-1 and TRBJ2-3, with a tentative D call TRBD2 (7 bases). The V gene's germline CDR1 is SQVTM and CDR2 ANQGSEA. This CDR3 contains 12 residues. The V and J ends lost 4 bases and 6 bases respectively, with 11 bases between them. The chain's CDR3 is CSVAEGGDTQYF. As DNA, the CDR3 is TGCAGCGTTGCCGAGGGGGGGGATACGCAGTATTTT.

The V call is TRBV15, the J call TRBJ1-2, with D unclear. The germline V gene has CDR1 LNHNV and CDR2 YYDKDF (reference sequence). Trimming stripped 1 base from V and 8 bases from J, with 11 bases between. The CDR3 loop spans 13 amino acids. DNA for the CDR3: TGTGCCACCAGCAGAGCCCGGAGGCTAGGCTACACCTTC. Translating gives CATSRARRLGYTF.

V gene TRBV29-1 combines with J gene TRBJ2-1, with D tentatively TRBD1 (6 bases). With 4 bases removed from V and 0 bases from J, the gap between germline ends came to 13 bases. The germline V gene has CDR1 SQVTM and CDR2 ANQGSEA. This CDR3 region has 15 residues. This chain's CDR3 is CSVGGTKSSYNEQFF. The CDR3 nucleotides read TGCAGCGTTGGGGGGACAAAGAGCTCCTACAATGAGCAGTTCTTC.

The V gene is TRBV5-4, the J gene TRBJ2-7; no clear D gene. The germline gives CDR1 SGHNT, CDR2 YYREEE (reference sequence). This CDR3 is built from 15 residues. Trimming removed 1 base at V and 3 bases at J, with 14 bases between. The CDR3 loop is CASSLTQLRHYEQYF. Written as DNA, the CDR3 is TGTGCCAGCAGCTTGACCCAGCTCAGGCACTACGAGCAGTACTTC.

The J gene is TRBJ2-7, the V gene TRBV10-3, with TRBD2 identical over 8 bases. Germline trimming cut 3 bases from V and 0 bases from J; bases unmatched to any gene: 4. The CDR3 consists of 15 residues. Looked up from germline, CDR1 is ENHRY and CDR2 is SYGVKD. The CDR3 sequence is CAISEPSGSSYEQYF. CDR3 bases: TGTGCCATCAGTGAACCCAGCGGGAGCTCCTACGAGCAGTACTTC.

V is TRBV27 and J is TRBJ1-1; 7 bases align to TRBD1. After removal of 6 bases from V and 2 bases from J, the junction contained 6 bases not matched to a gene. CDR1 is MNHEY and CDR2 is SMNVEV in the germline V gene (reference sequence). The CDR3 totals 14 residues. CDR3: CASRQGMGNTEAFF. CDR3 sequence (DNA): TGTGCCAGCAGACAGGGGATGGGTAACACTGAAGCTTTCTTT.